The clone carrying this T cell receptor (beta chain) has just a few counts. No antigen is known for it. TCRdb fed the 5' RACE reads into MiXCR, producing one record per CDR3 protein. The table shows some 600,000 distinct CDR3 sequences, with approximately 13% occurring only once. This record comes from a study of T cells after yellow fever vaccination. Study-level background: With SMART-Seq v4 Ultra Low Input, the fractions containing low cell numbers were prepared. Findings and limits, study-wide: The secondary response showed a weaker magnitude and a faster peak, day 5 versus 15. Although most clonotypes did not, a small share appeared in both CD4 and CD8 compartments. Post-booster repertoires again held most primary-vaccination clones (about 96% CD4, 88% CD8).

The CDR3 runs to 13 residues. V lost 6 bases, J lost 6 bases, and 13 bases lay in between. Germline V lookup: CDR1 ENHRY, CDR2 SYGVKD. The chain has TRBV10-3 and TRBJ2-3; D not certain. The TCR sequence derives from a man aged 25-45 years who received the YFV17D yellow fever vaccine. This specimen consisted of PBMCs, obtained on the day of the yellow fever booster vaccination. For the CDR3, the DNA is TGTGCCATCAGACTACCTGGCGTGGATACGCAGTATTTT. It specifies CAIRLPGVDTQYF.